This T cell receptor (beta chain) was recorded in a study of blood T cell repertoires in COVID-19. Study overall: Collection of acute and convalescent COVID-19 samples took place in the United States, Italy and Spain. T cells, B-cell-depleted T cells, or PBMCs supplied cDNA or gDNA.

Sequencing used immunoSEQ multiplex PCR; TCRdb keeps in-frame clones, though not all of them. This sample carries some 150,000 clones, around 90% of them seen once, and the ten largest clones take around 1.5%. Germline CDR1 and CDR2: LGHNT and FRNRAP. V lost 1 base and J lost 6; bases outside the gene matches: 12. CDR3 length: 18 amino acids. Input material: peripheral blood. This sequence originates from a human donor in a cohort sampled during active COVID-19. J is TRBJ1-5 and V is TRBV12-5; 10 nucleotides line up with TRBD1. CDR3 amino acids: CASGLGYPGTGDSQPQHF. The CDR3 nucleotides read TGTGCTAGTGGTTTGGGTTATCCCGGGACAGGGGACAGTCAGCCCCAGCATTTT.